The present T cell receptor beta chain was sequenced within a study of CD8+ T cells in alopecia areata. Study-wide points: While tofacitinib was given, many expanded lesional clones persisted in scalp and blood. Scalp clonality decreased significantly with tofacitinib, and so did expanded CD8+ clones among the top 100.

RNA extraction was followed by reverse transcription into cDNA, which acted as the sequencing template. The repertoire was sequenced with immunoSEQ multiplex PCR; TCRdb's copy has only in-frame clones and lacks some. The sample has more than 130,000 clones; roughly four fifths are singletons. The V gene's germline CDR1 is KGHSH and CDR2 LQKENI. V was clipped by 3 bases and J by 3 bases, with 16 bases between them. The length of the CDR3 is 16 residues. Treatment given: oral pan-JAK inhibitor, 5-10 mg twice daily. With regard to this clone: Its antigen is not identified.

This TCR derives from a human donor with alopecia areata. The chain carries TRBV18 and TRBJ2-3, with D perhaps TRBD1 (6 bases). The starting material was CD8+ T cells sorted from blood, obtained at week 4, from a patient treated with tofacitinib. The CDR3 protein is CASSPMAARGTDTQYF. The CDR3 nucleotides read TGTGCCAGCTCACCGATGGCAGCTAGGGGGACAGATACGCAGTATTTT.